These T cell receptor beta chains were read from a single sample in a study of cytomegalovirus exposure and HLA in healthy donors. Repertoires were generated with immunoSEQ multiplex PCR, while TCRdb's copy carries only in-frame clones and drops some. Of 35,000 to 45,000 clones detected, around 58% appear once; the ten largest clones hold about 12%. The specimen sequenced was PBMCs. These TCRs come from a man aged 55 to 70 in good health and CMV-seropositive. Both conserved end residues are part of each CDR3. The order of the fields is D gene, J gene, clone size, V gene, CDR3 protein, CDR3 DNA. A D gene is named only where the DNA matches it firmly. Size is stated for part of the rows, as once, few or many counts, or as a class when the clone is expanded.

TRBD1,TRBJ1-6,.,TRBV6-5,CASSRGQGNSPLHF,TGTGCCAGCAGTAGGGGACAGGGGAATTCACCCCTCCACTTT
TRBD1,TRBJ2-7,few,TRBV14,CASSQDRLGQGTYF,TGTGCCAGCAGCCAAGATCGCCTGGGACAGGGGACGTACTTC
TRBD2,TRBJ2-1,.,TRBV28,CASSGYGGSINNEQFF,TGTGCCAGCAGTGGCTACGGCGGGAGTATAAACAATGAGCAGTTCTTC
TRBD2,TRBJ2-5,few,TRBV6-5,CASRPPGGAETQYF,TGTGCCAGCAGACCCCCGGGGGGGGCTGAGACCCAGTACTTC
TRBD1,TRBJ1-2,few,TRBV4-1,CASSQDLYRGNYGYTF,TGCGCCAGCAGCCAAGATCTATACAGGGGAAACTATGGCTACACCTTC
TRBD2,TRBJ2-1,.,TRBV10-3,CAISVPPPSGSGEQFF,TGTGCCATCAGTGTCCCACCTCCTAGCGGGAGCGGTGAGCAGTTCTTC
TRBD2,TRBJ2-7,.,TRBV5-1,CASSHGTSGSYEQYF,TGCGCCAGCAGCCACGGGACTAGCGGCTCCTACGAGCAGTACTTC
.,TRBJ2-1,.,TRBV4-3,CASSQEKGRAGEQFF,TGCGCCAGCAGCCAAGAGAAGGGCAGGGCGGGAGAGCAGTTCTTC
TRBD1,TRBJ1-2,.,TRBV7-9,CASSTGTGDGYTF,TGTGCCAGCAGTACCGGGACAGGGGACGGCTACACCTTC
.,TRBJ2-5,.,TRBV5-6,CASSQEPTRGETQYF,TGTGCCAGCAGCCAGGAACCCACGAGGGGGGAGACCCAGTACTTC
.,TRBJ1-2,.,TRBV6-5,CASSYWGQRGYTF,TGTGCCAGCAGTTACTGGGGACAACGTGGCTACACCTTC
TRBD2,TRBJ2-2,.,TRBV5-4,CASSFAGGVTGELFF,TGTGCCAGCAGCTTTGCGGGAGGGGTGACCGGGGAGCTGTTTTTT
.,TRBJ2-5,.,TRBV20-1,CSAKSETQYF,TGCAGTGCTAAATCGGAGACCCAGTACTTC
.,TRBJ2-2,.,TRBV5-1,CASSLGRESGELFF,TGCGCCAGCAGCTTAGGAAGGGAGTCCGGGGAGCTGTTTTTT
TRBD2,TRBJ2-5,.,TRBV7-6,CASSPRERAYQETQYF,TGTGCCAGCAGCCCGCGGGAGCGGGCCTACCAAGAGACCCAGTACTTC
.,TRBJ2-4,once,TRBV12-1,CASSFMPGQRKNIQYF,TGTGCCAGCAGCTTTATGCCCGGACAGCGGAAAAACATTCAGTACTTC
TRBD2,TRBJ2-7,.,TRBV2,CASSDSGRESGEQYF,TGTGCCAGCAGTGATAGCGGGAGAGAGAGCGGCGAGCAGTACTTC
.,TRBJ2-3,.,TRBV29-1,CSVEDGRRTDTQYF,TGCAGCGTTGAAGACGGGAGAAGGACAGATACGCAGTATTTT
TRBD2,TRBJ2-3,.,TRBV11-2,CASGLAGETDTQYF,TGTGCCAGCGGACTAGCGGGAGAGACAGATACGCAGTATTTT
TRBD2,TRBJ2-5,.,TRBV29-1,CSVGPSGSETQYF,TGCAGCGTTGGCCCTAGCGGGAGTGAGACCCAGTACTTC
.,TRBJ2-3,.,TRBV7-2,CASSPNTGDGRGTQYF,TGTGCCAGCAGCCCAAATACGGGGGACGGCCGGGGTACGCAGTATTTT
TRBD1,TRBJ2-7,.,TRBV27,CASGLGQGSYEQYF,TGTGCCAGCGGGCTGGGACAGGGCTCCTACGAGCAGTACTTC
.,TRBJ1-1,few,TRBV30,CAWSVRFPEAFF,TGTGCCTGGAGTGTACGGTTCCCTGAAGCTTTCTTT
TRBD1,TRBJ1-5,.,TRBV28,CASSIPGQGFNQPQHF,TGTGCCAGCAGTATCCCGGGACAGGGTTTTAATCAGCCCCAGCATTTT
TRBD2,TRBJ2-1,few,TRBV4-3,CASSQGRGRTLRLF,TGCGCCAGCAGCCAAGGACGCGGGAGGACCTTAAGGCTCTTC
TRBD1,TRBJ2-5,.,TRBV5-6,CASNRDRDQETQYF,TGTGCCAGCAACCGGGACAGGGACCAAGAGACCCAGTACTTC
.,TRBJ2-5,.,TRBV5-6,CASSLGAGTRKETQYF,TGTGCCAGCAGCTTGGGGGCCGGGACAAGGAAAGAGACCCAGTACTTC